This T cell receptor (beta chain) is drawn from a study of shared clonotypes between healthy human individuals. Overall study findings and caveats: Researchers sampled blood only, noting tissue repertoires likely differ.

V was pared by 4 bases and J by 5 bases, with 9 bases between. Germline-derived CDR1 and CDR2 are SGHRS and YFSETQ. The CDR3 spans 13 residues. With respect to this clone: Its antigen is unknown.

It was roughly 190 ng DNA, tens of thousands of T cell genomes, that sorted-subset replicate PCRs used. Sequencing was performed with immunoSEQ multiplex PCR; in TCRdb, only in-frame clones are kept and a portion is missing. The sample has about 820,000 clones; approximately 92% are singletons. Only CD45RO-negative cells positively selected for CCR7 counted as naive CD8 cells, so terminally differentiated effector memory CD45RA+ cells were excluded. Donors were healthy HIV-negative adults without recent acute infections or vaccinations. Sequenced: naive CD8+ T cells sorted from blood. The genes are TRBV5-1 and TRBJ2-2; D possibly corresponds to TRBD2 (5 bases). The TCR originated in a man aged 25-40 years in good health. The CDR3 DNA reads TGCGCCAGCAGCGTACGGGGAACCGGGGAGCTGTTTTTT. Its translation: CASSVRGTGELFF.